Below are 25 T cell receptor beta chains sequenced from a single sample in a study of Ad26.COV2.S vaccination and SARS-CoV-2 variants. The repertoire was sequenced with immunoSEQ multiplex PCR; TCRdb's copy has only in-frame clones and lacks some. The sample consists of about 400,000 clones, approximately 90% of them appearing once. As to treatment: roughly 20 received Ad26.COV2.S at low or high dose, single or two shots; a few received placebo; per-sample allocation not given. Collection of samples fell on day 63 after the first vaccine or placebo injection. Sequenced here: peripheral blood, sampled in a trial of Ad26.COV2.S vaccine versus placebo. The source of these receptors is a person aged 18-60 years who received the Ad26.COV2.S COVID-19 vaccine or a placebo.

V is TRBV14 and J is TRBJ1-1; D ambiguous. CDR1 and CDR2 from the germline V gene are SGHDN and FVKESK. This CDR3 comprises 17 residues. The germline V and J ends were trimmed by 2 bases and 5 bases, with 21 bases remaining between them. The CDR3 is CASSQYRWWSGDTEAFF. CDR3 coding DNA: TGTGCCAGCAGCCAATATAGGTGGTGGTCCGGGGATACTGAAGCTTTCTTT.

The chain has TRBV6-5 and TRBJ2-2; D tentatively reads TRBD1 or TRBD2 (5 bases each). This CDR3 has 15 amino acids. The V gene's germline CDR1 is MNHEY and CDR2 SVGAGI. V was clipped by 7 bases and J by 1 base, with 13 bases between them. CDR3 sequence reads: CASIRDLLNTGELFF. The CDR3 DNA sequence: TGTGCCAGCATCCGGGACCTCCTGAACACCGGGGAGCTGTTTTTT.

This chain uses TRBV6-2 or TRBV6-3 with TRBJ2-1, with 7 bases matching TRBD2. The CDR3 runs 16 residues. CDR1 MNHEY and CDR2 SVGEGT come from the germline V gene. J gave up 2 bases and V 4 bases, and 8 bases lay outside the gene matches. Here the CDR3 reads CASSSHSGQTYNEQFF. The DNA of the CDR3 is TGTGCCAGCAGTTCCCATAGCGGGCAAACCTACAATGAGCAGTTCTTC.

The V and J genes are TRBV30 and TRBJ1-1; TRBD1 agrees at 9 bases. The germline gives CDR1 GTSNPN, CDR2 SVGIG (reference sequence). V was pared by 0 bases and J by 4 bases, with 6 bases of the junction left unmatched. There are 15 residues in the CDR3. The CDR3 sequence is CAWSVRGTGLTEAFF. The CDR3, as DNA: TGTGCCTGGAGTGTACGAGGGACAGGGCTCACTGAAGCTTTCTTT.

The chain joins TRBV7-9 to TRBJ1-2; no reliable D call. The V and J ends lost 2 bases and 6 bases respectively, with 16 bases between them. Germline V gene data show CDR1 as SEHNR and CDR2 as FQNEAQ (reference sequence). The CDR3 consists of 15 residues. CDR3 amino acids: CASSLYLSAGNGYTF. Written as DNA, the CDR3 is TGTGCCAGCAGCTTATACTTATCGGCGGGGAATGGCTACACCTTC.

The genes are TRBV12-5 and TRBJ2-5; D might be TRBD2 (5 bases). Trimming pared 5 bases from V and 5 bases from J, leaving 12 bases between. CDR1 and CDR2 from the germline V gene are LGHNT and FRNRAP. This CDR3 region has 13 residues. The CDR3 here is CASGARGGETQYF. CDR3 coding DNA: TGTGCTAGTGGTGCTAGAGGCGGGGAGACCCAGTACTTC.

This chain joins TRBV24-1 and TRBJ2-3; tentatively, D is TRBD1 or TRBD2 (6 bases each). Trimming removed 4 bases at V and 3 bases at J, with 13 bases between. This CDR3 comprises 15 residues. Per germline, CDR1 KGHDR and CDR2 SFDVKD. The CDR3 protein is CATSDPTGGTDTQYF. DNA of the CDR3: TGTGCCACCAGTGACCCGACAGGAGGGACAGATACGCAGTATTTT.

This chain uses TRBV30 with TRBJ1-2; D is perhaps TRBD1 (5 bases). V shed 3 bases and J shed 3 bases, with 8 bases lying between them. The germline V gene has CDR1 GTSNPN and CDR2 SVGIG (reference sequence). CDR3 length equals 12 residues. CDR3 residues: CAWSRGDYGYTF. CDR3 DNA: TGTGCCTGGAGCCGAGGGGACTATGGCTACACCTTC.

CDR3 sequence reads: CASSRDRGRAFF. The CDR3 coding sequence is TGTGCCAGCAGCCGGGACAGGGGGCGAGCTTTCTTT. The genes are TRBV6-5 and TRBJ1-1, with 12 bases fitting TRBD1. CDR1 MNHEY and CDR2 SVGAGI come from the germline V gene. Unmatched junction bases numbered 3, after V lost 6 bases and J lost 10 bases. The CDR3 loop spans 12 amino acids.

V is TRBV5-1 and J is TRBJ1-5, with D perhaps matching TRBD1 (6 bases). CDR1 SGHRS and CDR2 YFSETQ come from the germline V gene. The V and J ends lost 0 bases and 6 bases respectively, with 13 bases between them. The CDR3 loop spans 15 amino acids. CDR3 in amino acids: CASSLVSGGSQPQHF. The CDR3 DNA reads as TGCGCCAGCAGCTTGGTATCGGGGGGCAGTCAGCCCCAGCATTTT. The entire variable domain, with the rest obtained from reference TRBV5-1 and TRBJ1-5, is as follows: KAGVTQTPRYLIKTRGQQVTLSCSPISGHRSVSWYQQTPGQGLQFLFEYFSETQRNKGNFPGRFSGRQFSNSRSEMNVSTLELGDSALYLCASSLVSGGSQPQHFGDGTRLSIL.

On this clone: The same CDR3 is also encoded by other DNA sequences in this sample. The rearrangement uses TRBV7-9 and TRBJ1-2; D unclear. The CDR3 totals 11 residues. The ends were cut back, 1 base at V and 5 bases at J, with 2 bases in the middle. Germline CDR1 is SEHNR and CDR2 is FQNEAQ (reference sequence). The CDR3 DNA reads TGTGCCAGCAGCTTAGATTATGGCTACACCTTC. Translating gives CASSLDYGYTF.

The chain couples TRBV18 to TRBJ1-1; unclear D gene. Germline-derived CDR1 and CDR2 are KGHSH and LQKENI. Trimming pared 5 bases from V and 1 base from J, leaving 8 bases between. This CDR3 is 13 amino acids long. DNA of the CDR3: TGTGCCAGCTCAGAAGACCAGAACACTGAAGCTTTCTTT. Amino acids: CASSEDQNTEAFF. The complete variable domain, with remaining parts taken from reference TRBV18 and TRBJ1-1, reads NAGVMQNPRHLVRRRGQEARLRCSPMKGHSHVYWYRQLPEEGLKFMVYLQKENIIDESGMPKERFSAEFPKEGPSILRIQQVVRGDSAAYFCASSEDQNTEAFFGQGTRLTVV.

CDR3 DNA sequence: TGTGCCAGCAGCTCCTGGGAACGGCTAGCCATTTATGAGCAGTTCTTC. Translation: CASSSWERLAIYEQFF. The chain carries TRBV7-6 and TRBJ2-1; D is possibly TRBD2 (5 bases). Germline V gene lookup returns CDR1 SGHVS and CDR2 FNYEAQ. V was clipped by 4 bases and J by 8 bases, with 21 bases between them. CDR3 length equals 16 residues.

This clone was detected only a few times. The chain is built from TRBV7-8 and TRBJ2-3, with 10 bases matching TRBD2. The CDR3 sequence is 16 residues long. With 5 bases clipped from V and 1 base from J, the junction kept 6 bases outside the gene matches. Germline-derived CDR1 and CDR2 are SGHVS and FQNEAQ. The CDR3 loop reads CASSALSGRGTDTQYF. The CDR3 bases are TGTGCCAGCAGCGCCCTGAGCGGGAGGGGCACAGATACGCAGTATTTT.

The V gene is TRBV9, the J gene TRBJ2-1; TRBD2 aligns across 8 bases. Trimming cost V 3 bases and J 10 bases; bases outside gene matches: 9. The germline gives CDR1 SGDLS, CDR2 YYNGEE. The length of the CDR3 is 14 residues. In DNA, the CDR3 is TGTGCCAGCAGCGAAATAGGACTAGCCGACGAGCAGTTCTTC. Translation gives CASSEIGLADEQFF.

Only a few counts were recorded for this clone. This chain joins TRBV5-7 and TRBJ1-6; D is uncertain. TRBV5-7 is given ORF status, its function remaining uncertain. V lost 8 bases and J 2 bases, leaving 17 bases between the germline ends. The CDR3 extends over 16 amino acids. The CDR3 here is CAREGKGGPYNSPLHF. CDR3 coding DNA: TGTGCCAGGGAGGGCAAGGGTGGCCCCTATAATTCACCCCTCCACTTT.

This clone was counted once. The V gene is TRBV18, the J gene TRBJ2-5, with D uncertain. The CDR3 runs to 15 residues. Trimming took off 3 bases at V and 5 bases at J, with 16 bases between the two ends. Germline CDR1 KGHSH, CDR2 LQKENI. This CDR3 reads CASSPAKGKGETQYF. CDR3 sequence (DNA): TGTGCCAGCTCACCGGCGAAAGGGAAAGGCGAGACCCAGTACTTC.

The count of this clone is one. V usage is TRBV27 and J usage is TRBJ1-1; no reliable D call. The CDR3 contains 13 residues. The germline V gene encodes CDR1 MNHEY and CDR2 SMNVEV (reference sequence). Trimming took off 2 bases at V and 3 bases at J, with 7 bases between the two ends. In DNA, the CDR3 is TGTGCCAGCAGTTTAATGGGTGACACTGAAGCTTTCTTT. Protein: CASSLMGDTEAFF.

The gene calls are TRBV28 and TRBJ2-7; perhaps TRBD2 as D (7 bases). The V and J ends lost 7 bases and 4 bases respectively, with 14 bases between them. Germline V CDR1 and CDR2: MDHEN, SYDVKM. The CDR3 is made up of 13 amino acids. CDR3 in DNA: TGTGCCAGCATCCTAAAGGGGGGGTACGAGCAGTACTTC. Protein: CASILKGGYEQYF.

The CDR3 DNA is TGTGCCACCGCACCCGACATGGATACGCAGTATTTT. Translation: CATAPDMDTQYF. The chain joins TRBV19 to TRBJ2-3; the D is unclear. Germline V gene lookup returns CDR1 LNHDA and CDR2 SQIVND (reference sequence). Trimming shortened V by 10 bases and J by 6 bases, and 14 bases separated the two germline ends. CDR3 length equals 12 residues.

The sample holds one count of this clone. J is TRBJ1-4 and V is TRBV18; D possibly corresponds to TRBD1 (6 bases). V was cut by 5 bases and J by 4 bases, with 11 bases left in between. The CDR3 runs to 14 residues. Looked up from germline, CDR1 is KGHSH and CDR2 is LQKENI. CDR3 region: CASSTGMGNEKLFF. In nucleotides, the CDR3 is TGTGCCAGCTCAACAGGGATGGGTAATGAAAAACTGTTTTTT.

The gene calls are TRBV3-1 (or the pseudogene TRBV3-2) and TRBJ1-1; the D is unclear. Trimming cost V 1 base and J 6 bases, with 18 bases left between them. The CDR3 runs to 16 residues. Per the germline V gene, CDR1 is LGHDT and CDR2 is YNNKEL (reference sequence). CDR3 sequence: CASSQAQGGRFSEAFF. CDR3 nucleotide sequence: TGTGCCAGCAGCCAAGCCCAAGGAGGCAGATTTTCTGAAGCTTTCTTT.

The J gene is TRBJ2-2, the V gene TRBV4-2; 9 bases align to TRBD2. The V gene's germline CDR1 is LGHNA and CDR2 YNFKEQ. There are 19 residues in the CDR3. V gave up 0 bases and J gave up 1 base; unmatched junction bases: 9. CDR3 DNA sequence: TGTGCCAGCAGCCAAGATGGGCCGGTAGCGGGGGTGAACACCGGGGAGCTGTTTTTT. Translation: CASSQDGPVAGVNTGELFF.

The J gene is TRBJ1-4, the V gene TRBV4-1; D remains ambiguous. This CDR3 contains 17 residues. Germline CDR1 is MGHRA and CDR2 is YSYEKL. V gave up 1 base and J gave up 7 bases, with 19 bases separating them. The chain's CDR3 is CASSQGPIGKGSEKLFF. CDR3 coding DNA: TGCGCCAGCAGCCAAGGTCCGATCGGGAAGGGAAGTGAAAAACTGTTTTTT.

The chain joins TRBV6-6 to TRBJ2-7, with D possibly being TRBD1 (6 bases). The CDR3 covers 14 residues. Germline V gives CDR1 MNHNY, CDR2 SVGAGI (reference sequence). V lost 7 bases and J lost 0, with 13 bases in between. CDR3 protein: CASTQGMGSYEQYF. For the CDR3, the DNA is TGTGCCAGCACTCAGGGGATGGGCTCCTACGAGCAGTACTTC.